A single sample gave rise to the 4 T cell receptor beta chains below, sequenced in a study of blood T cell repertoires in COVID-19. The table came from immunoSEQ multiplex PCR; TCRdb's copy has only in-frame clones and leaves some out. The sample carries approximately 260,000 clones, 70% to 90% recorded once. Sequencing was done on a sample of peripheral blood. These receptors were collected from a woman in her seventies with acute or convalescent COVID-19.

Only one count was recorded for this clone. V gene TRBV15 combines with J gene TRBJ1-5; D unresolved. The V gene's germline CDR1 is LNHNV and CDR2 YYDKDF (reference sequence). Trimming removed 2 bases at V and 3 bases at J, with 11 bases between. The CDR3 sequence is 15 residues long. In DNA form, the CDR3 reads TGTGCCACCAGCAGATCGCAGGACTTCAATCAGCCCCAGCATTTT. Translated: CATSRSQDFNQPQHF.

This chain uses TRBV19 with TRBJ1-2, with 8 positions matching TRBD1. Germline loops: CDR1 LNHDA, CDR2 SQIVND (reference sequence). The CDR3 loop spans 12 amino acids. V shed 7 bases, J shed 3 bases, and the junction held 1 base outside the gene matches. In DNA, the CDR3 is TGTGCCAGTACGGGACAGGACTATGGCTACACCTTC. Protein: CASTGQDYGYTF. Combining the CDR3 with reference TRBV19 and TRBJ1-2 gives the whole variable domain DGGITQSPKYLFRKEGQNVTLSCEQNLNHDAMYWYRQDPGQGLRLIYYSQIVNDFQKGDIAEGYSVSREKKESFPLTVTSAQKNPTAFYLCASTGQDYGYTFGSGTRLTVV.

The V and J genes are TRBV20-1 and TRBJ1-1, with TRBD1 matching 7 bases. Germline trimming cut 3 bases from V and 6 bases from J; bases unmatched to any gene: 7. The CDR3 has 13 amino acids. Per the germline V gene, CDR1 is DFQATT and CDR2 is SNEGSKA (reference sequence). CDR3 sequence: CSASTGAPPEAFF. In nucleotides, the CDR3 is TGCAGTGCTAGTACAGGGGCCCCTCCTGAAGCTTTCTTT.

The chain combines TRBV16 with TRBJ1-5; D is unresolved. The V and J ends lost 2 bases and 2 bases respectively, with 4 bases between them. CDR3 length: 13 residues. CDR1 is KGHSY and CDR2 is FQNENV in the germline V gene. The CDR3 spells CASSQPGNQPQHF. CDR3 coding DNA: TGTGCCAGCAGCCAACCGGGCAATCAGCCCCAGCATTTT.